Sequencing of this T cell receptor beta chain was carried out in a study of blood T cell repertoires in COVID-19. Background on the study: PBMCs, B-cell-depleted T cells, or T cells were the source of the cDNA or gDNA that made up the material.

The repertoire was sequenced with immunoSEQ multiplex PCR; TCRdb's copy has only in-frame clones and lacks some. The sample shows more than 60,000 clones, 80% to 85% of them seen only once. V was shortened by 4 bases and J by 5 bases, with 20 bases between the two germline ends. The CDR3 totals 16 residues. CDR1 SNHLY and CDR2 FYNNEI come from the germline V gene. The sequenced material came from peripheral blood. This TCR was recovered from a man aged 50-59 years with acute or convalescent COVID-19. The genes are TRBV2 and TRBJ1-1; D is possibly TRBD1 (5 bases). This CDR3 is CASSGTAKGMYTEAFF. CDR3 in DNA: TGTGCCAGCAGTGGGACCGCCAAGGGGATGTATACTGAAGCTTTCTTT.